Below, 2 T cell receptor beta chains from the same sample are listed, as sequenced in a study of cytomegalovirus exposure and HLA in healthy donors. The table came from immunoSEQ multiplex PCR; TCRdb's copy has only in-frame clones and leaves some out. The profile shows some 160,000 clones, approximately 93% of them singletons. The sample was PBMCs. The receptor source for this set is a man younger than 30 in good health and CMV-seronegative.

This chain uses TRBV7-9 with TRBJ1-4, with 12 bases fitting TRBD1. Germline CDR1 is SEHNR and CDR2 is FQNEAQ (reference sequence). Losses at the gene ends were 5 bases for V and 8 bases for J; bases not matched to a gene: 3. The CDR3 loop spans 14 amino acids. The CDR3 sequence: CASSLGQGAEKLFF. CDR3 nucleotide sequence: TGTGCCAGCAGCCTGGGACAGGGGGCGGAAAAACTGTTTTTT.

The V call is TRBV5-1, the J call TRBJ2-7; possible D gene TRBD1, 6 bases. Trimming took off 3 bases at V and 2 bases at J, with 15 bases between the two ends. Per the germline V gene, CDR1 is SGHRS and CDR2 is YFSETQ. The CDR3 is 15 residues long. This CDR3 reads CASSWNRVRPYEQYF. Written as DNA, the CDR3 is TGCGCCAGCAGCTGGAACAGGGTTAGGCCCTACGAGCAGTACTTC. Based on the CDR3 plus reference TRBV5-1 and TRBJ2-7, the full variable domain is KAGVTQTPRYLIKTRGQQVTLSCSPISGHRSVSWYQQTPGQGLQFLFEYFSETQRNKGNFPGRFSGRQFSNSRSEMNVSTLELGDSALYLCASSWNRVRPYEQYFGPGTRLTVT.